Following are 19 T cell receptor beta chains from one sample sequenced in a study of identical twins. A single record per CDR3 protein comes from TCRdb applying MiXCR to the 5' RACE reads. Of about 1.7 million distinct CDR3 sequences listed, about 31% are singletons. Sample: cord blood. The receptors derive from a newborn girl in good health.

This clonotype was seen only a few times. The chain has TRBV20-1 and TRBJ1-2, with 9 positions matching TRBD1. This CDR3 region has 14 residues. Germline V gene data show CDR1 as DFQATT and CDR2 as SNEGSKA (reference sequence). V shed 3 bases, J shed 4 bases, and the junction held 6 bases outside the gene matches. The CDR3 DNA follows: TGCAGTGCTAGTTCCGAGACAGGGGGCTATGGCTACACCTTC. Encoded protein: CSASSETGGYGYTF.

The V call is TRBV12-3 or TRBV12-4, the J call TRBJ2-3; D not certain. The V end lost 3 bases, the J end lost 4 bases, and 8 bases lay between the germline ends. The CDR3 extends over 13 amino acids. The CDR3 loop reads CASSLIKADTQYF. The CDR3 coding sequence is TGTGCCAGCAGTTTGATAAAAGCAGATACGCAGTATTTT.

This clonotype was seen a few times. This chain connects TRBV20-1 to TRBJ2-4, with 12 bases that match TRBD2. CDR3 size: 14 residues. J lost 6 bases, V lost 6 bases, and 6 bases had no gene match. CDR1 is DFQATT and CDR2 is SNEGSKA in the germline V gene (reference sequence). CDR3 sequence: CSAKTSGSPNIQYF. In DNA form, the CDR3 reads TGCAGTGCGAAGACTAGCGGGAGTCCAAACATTCAGTACTTC.

The V gene is TRBV21-1, the J gene TRBJ2-7; TRBD1 is the table's D call, not checked against the DNA. TRBV21-1 is marked as a pseudogene. CDR3 size: 17 residues. Here the CDR3 reads CASSGLCRTGRYYEQYF. In DNA, the CDR3 is TGTGCCAGCAGCGGTCTCTGTCGGACAGGGAGGTACTACGAGCAGTACTTC.

The chain joins TRBV4-1 to TRBJ2-1; either TRBD1 or TRBD2 may supply D (5 bases each). Germline CDR1 reads MGHRA; CDR2 reads YSYEKL. Trimming took off 1 base at V and 6 bases at J, with 13 bases between the two ends. The CDR3 spans 15 residues. This CDR3 reads CASSQADQRGNEQFF. Written as DNA, the CDR3 is TGCGCCAGCAGCCAAGCGGACCAGAGGGGCAATGAGCAGTTCTTC.

This clonotype was counted between two and nine times. The rearrangement joins TRBV25-1 to TRBJ1-4, with D perhaps TRBD1 (6 bases). Between the trimmed V and J ends, which lost 4 bases and 7 bases, there was a span of 13 bases. Germline CDR1 is MGHDK and CDR2 is SYGVNS. CDR3 length: 14 amino acids. The DNA for the CDR3 is TGTGCCAGCAGTGGTGTGGGGGCGGGTGAAAAACTGTTTTTT. Translation gives CASSGVGAGEKLFF.

About this clonotype: A much larger clone is a single base away; this may be a read error. This chain links TRBV5-1 with TRBJ2-5; 7 nucleotides align to TRBD2. The CDR3 has 16 amino acids. V was clipped by 1 base and J by 11 bases; unmatched bases: 17. The germline V gene encodes CDR1 SGHRS and CDR2 YFSETQ. DNA for the CDR3: TGCGCCAGCAGCTTGCTCCGACTAGCCCCCTACAATGAGCAGTACTTC. It codes for CASSLLRLAPYNEQYF.

Turning to this clonotype: This clone may be a read error of a much larger clone one base away. The genes are TRBV25-1 and TRBJ1-1, with D possibly matching TRBD1 (6 bases). The CDR3 is 13 residues long. CDR1 MGHDK and CDR2 SYGVNS come from the germline V gene. This CDR3 is CASSEQGNTEASF. The CDR3 DNA reads TGTGCCAGCAGTGAACAGGGGAACACTGAAGCTTCCTTT.

The chain joins TRBV12-3 or TRBV12-4 to TRBJ2-1, with 11 bases that match TRBD2. The junction had 8 bases not matched to a gene; V was cut back by 2 bases and J by 5 bases. The CDR3 sequence is 17 residues long. The CDR3 region is CASSLRSLAGGHNEQFF. The CDR3 DNA is TGTGCCAGCAGTTTACGTTCGCTAGCGGGGGGCCACAATGAGCAGTTCTTC.

This clonotype was seen a few times. The chain recombines TRBV5-1 with TRBJ1-2; D is perhaps TRBD1 (5 bases). Germline V gene data show CDR1 as SGHRS and CDR2 as YFSETQ. The V and J ends lost 4 bases and 3 bases respectively, with 16 bases between them. The CDR3 loop spans 15 amino acids. The CDR3 here is CASSPGYLRDYGYTF. The CDR3 bases are TGCGCCAGCAGCCCCGGATATCTCAGGGACTATGGCTACACCTTC.

This clonotype was counted between two and nine times. This chain uses TRBV6-1 with TRBJ2-5; 8 bases are shared with TRBD2. The V segment lost 6 bases and the J segment 5 bases; nucleotides outside the gene matches: 5. The CDR3 totals 13 residues. Germline CDR1 MNHNS, CDR2 SASEGT. CDR3 sequence reads: CASRRERGETQYF. CDR3 nucleotide sequence: TGTGCCAGCAGGCGTGAGCGGGGGGAGACCCAGTACTTC.

This clonotype showed up just a few times. The chain combines TRBV6-1 with TRBJ1-5, with no clear D. V lost 6 bases, J lost 0 bases, and 12 bases lay in between. CDR1 and CDR2 from the germline V gene are MNHNS and SASEGT. This CDR3 contains 15 residues. The CDR3 nucleotides are TGTGCCAGCAGAAAGACTTCCGATAGCAATCAGCCCCAGCATTTT. Its protein product is CASRKTSDSNQPQHF.

The genes are TRBV5-1 and TRBJ2-1, with TRBD2 matching over 13 bases. The germline CDR1 and CDR2 sequences are SGHRS and YFSETQ. This CDR3 region has 17 residues. V dropped 4 bases and J dropped 3; count of bases not matched to a gene: 7. CDR3 amino acids: CASSTGTSGVGYNEQFF. The CDR3, as DNA: TGCGCCAGCAGCACCGGGACTAGCGGGGTCGGCTACAATGAGCAGTTCTTC. The full variable domain, completed using reference TRBV5-1 and TRBJ2-1, is KAGVTQTPRYLIKTRGQQVTLSCSPISGHRSVSWYQQTPGQGLQFLFEYFSETQRNKGNFPGRFSGRQFSNSRSEMNVSTLELGDSALYLCASSTGTSGVGYNEQFFGPGTRLTVL.

The rearrangement joins TRBV2 to TRBJ2-5, with TRBD1 identical over 7 bases. Germline CDR1 SNHLY, CDR2 FYNNEI. Losses at the gene ends were 4 bases for V and 13 bases for J; bases not matched to a gene: 6. This CDR3 is 11 amino acids long. The CDR3 nucleotides read TGTGCCAGCAGTGTAAAACAGGGGAGGTACTTC. Amino acids: CASSVKQGRYF.

J is TRBJ2-5 and V is TRBV7-2; no firm D call. There are 13 residues in the CDR3. CDR1 SGHTA and CDR2 FQGNSA come from the germline V gene. V was clipped by 3 bases and J by 11 bases, with 16 bases between them. The CDR3 reads CASSFSLSNEQYF. The CDR3 DNA follows: TGTGCCAGCAGCTTTTCCCTTAGCAATGAGCAGTACTTC.

This clonotype was counted a few times. The chain combines TRBV5-1 with TRBJ2-5; tentatively, D is TRBD1 (6 bases). The CDR3 totals 14 residues. Germline V lookup: CDR1 SGHRS, CDR2 YFSETQ. V lost 7 bases and J lost 2, with 15 bases in between. This CDR3 is CASVRGLGQETQYF. DNA for the CDR3: TGCGCCAGCGTCAGGGGATTAGGGCAAGAGACCCAGTACTTC.

The chain links TRBV20-1 to TRBJ2-7; D gene ambiguous. The last part of the DNA fits TRBJ2-5 better; the J call may be wrong. The CDR3 totals 13 residues. Germline V gives CDR1 DFQATT, CDR2 SNEGSKA (reference sequence). The CDR3: CSADPSGRETQYF. The CDR3 DNA sequence: TGCAGTGCGGACCCGTCGGGTAGAGAGACCCAGTACTTC.

The V gene is TRBV6-6, the J gene TRBJ1-5; D remains unclear. The germline V gene encodes CDR1 MNHNY and CDR2 SVGAGI (reference sequence). The CDR3 is 13 residues long. V dropped 10 bases and J dropped 1 base, with 11 bases sitting between them. The CDR3 DNA is TGTGCCACACGGGCACGGAGCAATCAGCCCCAGCATTTT. The encoded protein is CATRARSNQPQHF.

This clonotype was seen many times. The chain recombines TRBV4-2 with TRBJ2-7, with 7 bases fitting TRBD2. The germline V gene has CDR1 LGHNA and CDR2 YNFKEQ. J lost 2 bases, V lost 0 bases, and 7 bases had no gene match. There are 16 residues in the CDR3. CDR3 in DNA: TGTGCCAGCAGCCAAGACCTCTCTAGCGGTCCCTACGAGCAGTACTTC. It translates to CASSQDLSSGPYEQYF.